This passage covers 18 T cell receptor beta chains from one sample sequenced in a study of patients and donors after allogeneic stem cell transplantation. TCRdb recomputed calls from the RT-PCR reads with MiXCR, one row per CDR3 protein. The sample includes hundreds of thousands of distinct CDR3 sequences, around 15% of them seen just once. What was sequenced was blood, either unsorted or a sorted T cell fraction (not recorded which). The receptors derive from a human donor who was either an allogeneic HSCT recipient or a stem cell or donor lymphocyte infusion donor (not recorded which). It is not recorded whose cells these are; they may come from a transplant donor.

This clonotype was detected only a few times. The genes are TRBV2 and TRBJ1-1; TRBD1 agrees at 9 bases. V was pared by 6 bases and J by 10 bases, with 3 bases of the junction left unmatched. The CDR3 has 11 residues. Germline CDR1 reads SNHLY; CDR2 reads FYNNEI. CDR3 in DNA: TGTGCCAGCAGCAACAGGGGGCTAGCTTTCTTT. Protein: CASSNRGLAFF.

This clonotype was seen only a few times. The chain employs TRBV12-3 or TRBV12-4 and TRBJ2-1; 7 bases line up with TRBD2. The V gene end was trimmed by 4 bases and the J gene end by 2 bases; junction bases not matched to a gene: 8. The CDR3 totals 16 residues. The CDR3 bases are TGTGCCAGCAGTTATCCCGTGGCGGGGGCCTACAATGAGCAGTTCTTC. Translation gives CASSYPVAGAYNEQFF.

This clonotype was observed a few times. The genes are TRBV2 and TRBJ2-2; 9 bases align to TRBD1. The CDR3 spans 15 residues. Losses at the gene ends were 7 bases for V and 3 bases for J; bases not matched to a gene: 6. Germline values: CDR1 SNHLY, CDR2 FYNNEI. The CDR3 reads CASTPGQGHTGELFF. As DNA, the CDR3 is TGTGCCAGCACCCCGGGACAGGGACACACCGGGGAGCTGTTTTTT.

This clonotype was counted between two and nine times. This rearrangement joins TRBV18 to TRBJ1-1, with TRBD1 identical over 7 bases. CDR1 and CDR2 from the germline V gene are KGHSH and LQKENI. Losses at the gene ends were 5 bases for V and 5 bases for J; bases not matched to a gene: 5. This CDR3 is 13 amino acids long. The CDR3: CASSSQGKTEAFF. CDR3 nucleotide sequence: TGTGCCAGCTCATCACAGGGGAAAACTGAAGCTTTCTTT. Drawing the rest from reference TRBV18 and TRBJ1-1, the complete variable domain is NAGVMQNPRHLVRRRGQEARLRCSPMKGHSHVYWYRQLPEEGLKFMVYLQKENIIDESGMPKERFSAEFPKEGPSILRIQQVVRGDSAAYFCASSSQGKTEAFFGQGTRLTVV.

This clonotype was counted only a few times. CDR3 residues: CASSKWAAGELFF. Written as DNA, the CDR3 is TGTGCCAGCAGCAAATGGGCCGCCGGGGAGCTGTTTTTT. V gene TRBV21-1 combines with J gene TRBJ2-2; the table's TRBD2 call for D was not verified on the DNA. TRBV21-1 corresponds to a pseudogene. This CDR3 contains 13 residues.

The V gene is TRBV19, the J gene TRBJ2-3, with a possible D match to TRBD2 (5 bases). Trimming stripped 4 bases from V and 1 base from J, with 15 bases between. Per the germline V gene, CDR1 is LNHDA and CDR2 is SQIVND (reference sequence). This CDR3 has 16 residues. The CDR3 reads CASSNWAPRGTDTQYF. The DNA for the CDR3 is TGTGCCAGTAGTAACTGGGCCCCGAGGGGCACAGATACGCAGTATTTT.

The chain recombines TRBV7-9 with TRBJ2-7; maybe TRBD2 (6 bases). V lost 1 base to trimming and J lost 2 bases, with 12 bases between them. The V gene's germline CDR1 is SEHNR and CDR2 FQNEAQ (reference sequence). CDR3 length: 15 residues. CDR3 loop: CASSLDRGTAYEQYF. The CDR3 DNA reads as TGTGCCAGCAGCTTAGATCGGGGGACGGCCTACGAGCAGTACTTC. The variable domain in full, completed from reference TRBV7-9 and TRBJ2-7, reads DTGVSQNPRHKITKRGQNVTFRCDPISEHNRLYWYRQTLGQGPEFLTYFQNEAQLEKSRLLSDRFSAERPKGSFSTLEIQRTEQGDSAMYLCASSLDRGTAYEQYFGPGTRLTVT.

On this clonotype: A single base separates this from a much larger clone, so it may be a read error. The V and J genes are TRBV5-5 and TRBJ1-5; no clear D gene. The CDR3 runs to 12 residues. The germline V gene has CDR1 SGHKS and CDR2 YYEKEE (reference sequence). V was pared by 2 bases and J by 6 bases, with 6 bases between. DNA of the CDR3: TGTGCCAGCAGCTTTCTAGGTCAGCCCCAGCATTTT. Its translation is CASSFLGQPQHF.

In its sample, this clonotype was seen a few times. No DNA is shown, since the ends of the CDR3 on it are uncertain; the CDR3 is the one TCRdb lists. The chain couples TRBV7-9 to TRBJ1-2; TRBD1 is the table's D call, not checked against the DNA. The V gene's germline CDR1 is SEHNR and CDR2 FQNEAQ (reference sequence). The CDR3 is 11 amino acids long, termini counted. CDR3 sequence: CASSFFGRGTF.

The genes are TRBV7-2 and TRBJ2-3; 13 bases are a match to TRBD2. The length of the CDR3 is 17 residues. The V and J ends lost 2 bases and 6 bases, in that order; junction bases with no gene match: 8. Looked up from germline, CDR1 is SGHTA and CDR2 is FQGNSA. The CDR3 bases are TGTGCCAGCAGCTTAAGTACTAGCGGGGGGGCCGAGGATACGCAGTATTTT. It codes for CASSLSTSGGAEDTQYF.

This chain uses TRBV25-1 with TRBJ2-7, with 8 bases identical to TRBD1. The CDR3 is made up of 14 amino acids. The V segment lost 6 bases and the J segment 5 bases; nucleotides outside the gene matches: 9. Germline CDR1 and CDR2: MGHDK and SYGVNS. CDR3 region: CASSPRTGTHEQYF. CDR3 nucleotides: TGTGCCAGCAGCCCAAGGACAGGGACCCACGAGCAGTACTTC.

The V and J genes are TRBV7-9 and TRBJ1-1, with D unresolved. The V end was cut by 5 bases, the J end by 0 bases, with 4 bases between. The CDR3 sequence is 12 residues long. Germline V gene data show CDR1 as SEHNR and CDR2 as FQNEAQ (reference sequence). The CDR3 spells CASSKMNTEAFF. DNA for the CDR3: TGTGCCAGCAGCAAGATGAACACTGAAGCTTTCTTT.

V and J are TRBV6-1 and TRBJ1-2; 7 nucleotides align to TRBD1. Germline trimming cut 5 bases from V and 6 bases from J; bases unmatched to any gene: 9. Germline lookup yields CDR1 MNHNS and CDR2 SASEGT. This CDR3 region has 14 residues. The DNA for the CDR3 is TGTGCCAGCAGTCTATTGACAGGGAGGGATGGCTACACCTTC. Protein sequence: CASSLLTGRDGYTF.

The chain couples TRBV25-1 to TRBJ1-1, with 7 bases fitting TRBD1. V trimming: 1 base; J trimming: 1 base; junction bases outside the gene matches: 3. Looked up from germline, CDR1 is MGHDK and CDR2 is SYGVNS. The CDR3 runs to 15 residues. Written as DNA, the CDR3 is TGTGCCAGCAGTGAATGGGACAGACGGAACACTGAAGCTTTCTTT. Residues: CASSEWDRRNTEAFF.

This clonotype has just a few counts. This rearrangement joins TRBV11-1 to TRBJ2-1; 7 bases agree with TRBD2. Germline CDR1 reads SGHAT; CDR2 reads FQDESV (reference sequence). The CDR3 consists of 19 residues. With V trimmed by 1 base and J by 0 bases, 12 bases remained unmatched. CDR3 sequence (DNA): TGTGCCAGCAGCTTAGTGTTCCCTCGGGGCGGGAGCTCCTACAATGAGCAGTTCTTC. Amino acid sequence: CASSLVFPRGGSSYNEQFF. The variable domain in full, completed from reference TRBV11-1 and TRBJ2-1, reads EAEVAQSPRYKITEKSQAVAFWCDPISGHATLYWYRQILGQGPELLVQFQDESVVDDSQLPKDRFSAERLKGVDSTLKIQPAELGDSAMYLCASSLVFPRGGSSYNEQFFGPGTRLTVL.

A few counts support this clonotype. The chain employs TRBV6-6 and TRBJ1-1; 10 bases map to TRBD1. CDR3 size: 13 residues. Germline V gene data show CDR1 as MNHNY and CDR2 as SVGAGI (reference sequence). Trimming removed 3 bases from V and 8 bases from J; junction bases left unmatched: 3. The CDR3 reads CASSYQDRGEAFF. The CDR3 region has the DNA TGTGCCAGCAGTTATCAGGACAGGGGGGAAGCTTTCTTT.

The chain employs TRBV9 and TRBJ2-5; 7 nucleotides match TRBD1. Germline V gene sequence: CDR1 SGDLS, CDR2 YYNGEE. With V trimmed by 0 bases and J by 3 bases, 5 bases remained unmatched. The CDR3 length is 15 residues. The CDR3 DNA reads as TGTGCCAGCAGCGTAGACGCAGGGGGAGAAGAGACCCAGTACTTC. This sequence encodes CASSVDAGGEETQYF.

J is TRBJ2-1 and V is TRBV7-6; 7 nucleotides line up with TRBD2. Trimming at V came to 2 bases and at J to 10 bases, leaving 11 bases not matched to a gene. This CDR3 contains 15 residues. CDR1 SGHVS and CDR2 FNYEAQ come from the germline V gene. The DNA of the CDR3 is TGTGCCAGCAGCTTACCGAGGGAGGGCCGAGGGGAGCAGTTCTTC. It is translated as CASSLPREGRGEQFF.